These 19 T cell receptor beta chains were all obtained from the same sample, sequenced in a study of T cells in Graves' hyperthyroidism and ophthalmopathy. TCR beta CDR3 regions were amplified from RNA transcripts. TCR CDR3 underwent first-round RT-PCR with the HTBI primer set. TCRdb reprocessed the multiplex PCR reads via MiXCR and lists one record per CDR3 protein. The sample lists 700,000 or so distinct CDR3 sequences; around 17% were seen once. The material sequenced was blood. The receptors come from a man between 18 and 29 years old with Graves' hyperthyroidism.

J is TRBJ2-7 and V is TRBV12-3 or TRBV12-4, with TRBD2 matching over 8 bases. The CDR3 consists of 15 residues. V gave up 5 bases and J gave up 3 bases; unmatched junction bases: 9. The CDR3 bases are TGTGCCAGCAGTGTGGGACTAGGCGCGTTCTACGAGCAGTACTTC. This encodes CASSVGLGAFYEQYF.

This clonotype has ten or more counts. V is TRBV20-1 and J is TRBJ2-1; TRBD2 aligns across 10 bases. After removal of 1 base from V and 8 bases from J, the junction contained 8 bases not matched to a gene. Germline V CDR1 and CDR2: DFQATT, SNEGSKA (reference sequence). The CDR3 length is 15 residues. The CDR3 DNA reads TGCAGTGCTAGAGGATCGAGCGGGAGGGCCTATGAGCAGTTCTTC. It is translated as CSARGSSGRAYEQFF.

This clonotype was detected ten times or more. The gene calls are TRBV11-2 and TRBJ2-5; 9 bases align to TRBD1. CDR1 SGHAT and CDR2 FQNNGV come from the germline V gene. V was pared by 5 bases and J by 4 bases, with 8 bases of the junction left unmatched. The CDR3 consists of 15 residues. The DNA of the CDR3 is TGTGCCAGCAGCAGACCGGGACAGGGACTAGAGACCCAGTACTTC. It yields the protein CASSRPGQGLETQYF.

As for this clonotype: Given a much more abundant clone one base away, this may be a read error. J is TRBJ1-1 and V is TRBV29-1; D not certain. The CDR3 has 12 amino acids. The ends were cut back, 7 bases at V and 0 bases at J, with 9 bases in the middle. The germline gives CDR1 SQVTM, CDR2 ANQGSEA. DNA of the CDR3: TGCAGCGGTGGACGGTTGAACACTGAAGCTTTCTTT. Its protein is CSGGRLNTEAFF. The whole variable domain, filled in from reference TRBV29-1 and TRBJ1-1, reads SAVISQKPSRDICQRGTSLTIQCQVDSQVTMMFWYRQQPGQSLTLIATANQGSEATYESGFVIDKFPISRPNLTFSTLTVSNMSPEDSSIYLCSGGRLNTEAFFGQGTRLTVV.

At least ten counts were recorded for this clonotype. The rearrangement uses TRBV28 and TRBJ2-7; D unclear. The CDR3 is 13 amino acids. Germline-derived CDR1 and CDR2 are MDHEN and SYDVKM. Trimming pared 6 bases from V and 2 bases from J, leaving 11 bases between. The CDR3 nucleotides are TGTGCCAGCAGAGAGGCGGCTGCCTACGAGCAGTACTTC. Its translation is CASREAAAYEQYF.

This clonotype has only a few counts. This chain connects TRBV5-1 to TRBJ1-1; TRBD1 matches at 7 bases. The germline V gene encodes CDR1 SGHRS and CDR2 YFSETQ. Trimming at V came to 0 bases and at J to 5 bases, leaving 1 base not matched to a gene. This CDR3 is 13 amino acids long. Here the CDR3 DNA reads TGCGCCAGCAGCTTGGTACAGGGGACTGAAGCTTTCTTT. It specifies CASSLVQGTEAFF.

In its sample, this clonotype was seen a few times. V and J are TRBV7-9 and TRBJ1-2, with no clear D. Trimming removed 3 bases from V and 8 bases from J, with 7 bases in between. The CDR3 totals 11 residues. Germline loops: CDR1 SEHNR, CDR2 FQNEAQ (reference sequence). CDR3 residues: CASSFEVGYTF. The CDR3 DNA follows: TGTGCCAGCAGCTTCGAGGTCGGCTACACCTTC.

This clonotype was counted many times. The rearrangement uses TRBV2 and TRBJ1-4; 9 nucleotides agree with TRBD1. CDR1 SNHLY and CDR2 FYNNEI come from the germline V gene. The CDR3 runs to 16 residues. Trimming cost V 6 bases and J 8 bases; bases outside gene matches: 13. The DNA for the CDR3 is TGTGCCAGCAGAGCGGGACAGGGCGCATTCTACGAAAAACTGTTTTTT. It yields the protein CASRAGQGAFYEKLFF.

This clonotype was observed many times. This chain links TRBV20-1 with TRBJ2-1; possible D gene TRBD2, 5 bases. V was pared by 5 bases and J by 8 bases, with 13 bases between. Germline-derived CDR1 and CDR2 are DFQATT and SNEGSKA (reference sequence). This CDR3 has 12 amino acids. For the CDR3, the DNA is TGCAGTGCTTCTAGGTCTAGCCATGAGCAGTTCTTC. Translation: CSASRSSHEQFF.

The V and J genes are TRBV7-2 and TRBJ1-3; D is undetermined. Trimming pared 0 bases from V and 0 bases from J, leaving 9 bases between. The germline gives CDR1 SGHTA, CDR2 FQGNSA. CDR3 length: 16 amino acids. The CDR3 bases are TGTGCCAGCAGCTTAGCGCCGGCGTCCTCTGGAAACACCATATATTTT. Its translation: CASSLAPASSGNTIYF.

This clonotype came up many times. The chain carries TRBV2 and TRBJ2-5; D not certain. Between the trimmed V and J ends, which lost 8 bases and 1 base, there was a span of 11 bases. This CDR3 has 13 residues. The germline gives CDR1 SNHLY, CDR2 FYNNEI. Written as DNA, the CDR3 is TGTGCCAGCCGGGCGGAGAGCCAAGAGACCCAGTACTTC. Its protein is CASRAESQETQYF.

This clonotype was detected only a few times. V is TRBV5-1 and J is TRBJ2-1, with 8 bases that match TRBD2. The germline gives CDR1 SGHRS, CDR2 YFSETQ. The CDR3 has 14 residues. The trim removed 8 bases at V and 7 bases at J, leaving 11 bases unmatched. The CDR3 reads CARTSGSPQNEQFF. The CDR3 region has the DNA TGCGCCAGAACTAGCGGCTCCCCACAGAATGAGCAGTTCTTC.

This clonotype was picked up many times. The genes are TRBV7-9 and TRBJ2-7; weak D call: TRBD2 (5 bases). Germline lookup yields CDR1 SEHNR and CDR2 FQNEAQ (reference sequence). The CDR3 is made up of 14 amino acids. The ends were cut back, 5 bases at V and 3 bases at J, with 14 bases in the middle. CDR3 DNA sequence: TGTGCCAGCAGCACCCAAGGACTCAACTACGAGCAGTACTTC. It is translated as CASSTQGLNYEQYF. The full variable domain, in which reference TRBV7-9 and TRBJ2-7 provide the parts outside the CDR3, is DTGVSQNPRHKITKRGQNVTFRCDPISEHNRLYWYRQTLGQGPEFLTYFQNEAQLEKSRLLSDRFSAERPKGSFSTLEIQRTEQGDSAMYLCASSTQGLNYEQYFGPGTRLTVT.

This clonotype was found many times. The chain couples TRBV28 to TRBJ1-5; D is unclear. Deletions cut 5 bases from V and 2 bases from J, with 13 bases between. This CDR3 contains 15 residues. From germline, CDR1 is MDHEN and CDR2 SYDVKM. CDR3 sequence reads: CASSPRSLGNQPQHF. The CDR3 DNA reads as TGTGCCAGCAGTCCCAGGAGCTTGGGCAATCAGCCCCAGCATTTT.

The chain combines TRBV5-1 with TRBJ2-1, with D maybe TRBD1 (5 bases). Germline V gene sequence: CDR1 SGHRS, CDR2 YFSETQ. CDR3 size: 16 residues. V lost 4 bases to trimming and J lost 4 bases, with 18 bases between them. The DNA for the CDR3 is TGCGCCAGCAGCCAGGGTTCTAGTAATCCTTACAATGAGCAGTTCTTC. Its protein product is CASSQGSSNPYNEQFF.

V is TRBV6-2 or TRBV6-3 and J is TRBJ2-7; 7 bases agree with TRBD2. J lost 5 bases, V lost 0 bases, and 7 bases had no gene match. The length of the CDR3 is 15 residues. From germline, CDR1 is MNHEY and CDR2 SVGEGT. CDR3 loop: CASSYSPGRPHEQYF. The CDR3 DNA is TGTGCCAGCAGTTACTCGCCCGGGAGGCCCCACGAGCAGTACTTC.

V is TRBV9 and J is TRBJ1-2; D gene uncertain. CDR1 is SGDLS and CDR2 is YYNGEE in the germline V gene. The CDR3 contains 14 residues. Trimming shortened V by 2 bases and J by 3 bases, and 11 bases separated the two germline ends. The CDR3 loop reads CASSVGVDHYGYTF. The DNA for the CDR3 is TGTGCCAGCAGCGTGGGAGTGGACCACTATGGCTACACCTTC.

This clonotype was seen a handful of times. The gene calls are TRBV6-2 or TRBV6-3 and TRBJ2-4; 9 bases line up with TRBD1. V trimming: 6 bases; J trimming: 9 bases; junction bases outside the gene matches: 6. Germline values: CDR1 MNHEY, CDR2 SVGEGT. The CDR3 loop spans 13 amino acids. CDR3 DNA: TGTGCCAGCAGGCCGACAGGGGGTAGCATTCAGTACTTC. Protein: CASRPTGGSIQYF.

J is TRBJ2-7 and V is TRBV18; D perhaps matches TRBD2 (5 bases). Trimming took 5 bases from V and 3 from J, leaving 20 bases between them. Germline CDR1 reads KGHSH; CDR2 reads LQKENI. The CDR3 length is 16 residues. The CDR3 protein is CASSELKRTSNYEQYF. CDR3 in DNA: TGTGCCAGCTCAGAACTAAAGCGGACTTCGAACTACGAGCAGTACTTC. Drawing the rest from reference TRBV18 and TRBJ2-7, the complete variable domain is NAGVMQNPRHLVRRRGQEARLRCSPMKGHSHVYWYRQLPEEGLKFMVYLQKENIIDESGMPKERFSAEFPKEGPSILRIQQVVRGDSAAYFCASSELKRTSNYEQYFGPGTRLTVT.